This TCR beta chain is drawn from a study of early stage breast cancer tumors. Study background: Of about 17 invasive breast tumors, about a dozen were hormone receptor-positive, HER2-negative.

This clone is large in the sample. The CDR3 is 13 residues long. Per germline, CDR1 SGHDT and CDR2 YYEEEE. Trimming took off 2 bases at V and 5 bases at J, with 10 bases between the two ends. Libraries were prepared by immunoSEQ multiplex PCR; TCRdb keeps only in-frame clonotypes and omits some of them. This table holds some 6,500 clones, nearly 75% found once. The receptor was derived from a person between 35 and 49 years old with breast cancer. This sequence joins TRBV5-6 and TRBJ1-2; D not certain. Sequenced input: normal breast tissue next to the tumor. The CDR3 DNA reads as TGTGCCAGCAGCTTACAGACCCCTTATGGCTACACCTTC. Protein sequence: CASSLQTPYGYTF.